This TCR beta chain emerged from a study of blood T cells in healthy people across ages. Whole-study results and caveats: PBMCs left unsorted prevented a conclusive naive versus antigen-experienced comparison.

Each donor had 8 to 10 milliliters of peripheral blood drawn. Sample-barcoded 5' priming and a J-beta primer mix drove a second PCR of about 6 to 11 cycles. A template-switch adaptor with 12 random nucleotides tagged each cDNA molecule. In TCRdb, the 5' RACE reads were re-called with MiXCR into one record per CDR3 protein. The table has roughly 680,000 distinct CDR3 sequences, over 40% seen once. This clonotype was seen at least ten times. Its cognate antigen is unknown. The germline gives CDR1 KGHDR, CDR2 SFDVKD. The CDR3 has 18 amino acids. V shed 4 bases, J shed 0 bases, and the junction held 8 bases outside the gene matches.

The V call is TRBV24-1, the J call TRBJ1-4; 9 bases map to TRBD1. Sequencing was carried out using blood. This clonotype originated in a woman older than 75 in good health. The CDR3 protein is CATSEGQGPVATNEKLFF. The CDR3 coding sequence is TGTGCCACCAGTGAAGGACAGGGGCCCGTTGCAACTAATGAAAAACTGTTTTTT.